The 14 T cell receptor beta chains below all came from one sample that was sequenced in a study of CD8+ T cells in alopecia areata. Treatment: oral pan-JAK inhibitor, 5-10 mg twice daily. cDNA serving as the sequencing template came from extracted, reverse transcribed RNA. Produced via immunoSEQ multiplex PCR; TCRdb's table is partial and in-frame only. The sample includes about 250,000 clones, roughly 63% seen only once; the top ten take 0.9% to 0.95%. Sequencing used CD4+ T cells sorted from blood, obtained around week 54, from a patient treated with tofacitinib. All receptors derive from a human donor with alopecia areata.

The chain links TRBV4-1 to TRBJ2-1, with D tentatively TRBD1 or TRBD2 (5 bases each). The CDR3 loop spans 16 amino acids. V lost 0 bases and J 2 bases, leaving 11 bases between the germline ends. Looked up from germline, CDR1 is MGHRA and CDR2 is YSYEKL. In nucleotides, the CDR3 is TGCGCCAGCAGCCAAGAAGTGGGACCAGCCTACAATGAGCAGTTCTTC. Amino acids: CASSQEVGPAYNEQFF.

This chain connects TRBV5-1 to TRBJ2-7; no definite D call. V was clipped by 0 bases and J by 6 bases, with 10 bases between them. Germline-derived CDR1 and CDR2 are SGHRS and YFSETQ. The CDR3 is 13 residues long. The CDR3 here is CASSLGRVGEQYF. The DNA of the CDR3 is TGCGCCAGCAGCTTGGGCCGGGTTGGCGAGCAGTACTTC.

The rearrangement joins TRBV19 to TRBJ1-2, with D possibly being TRBD1 (5 bases). Trimming removed 7 bases at V and 8 bases at J, with 14 bases between. This CDR3 spans 12 amino acids. Germline lookup yields CDR1 LNHDA and CDR2 SQIVND (reference sequence). The CDR3 is CASTLREGGYTF. CDR3 coding DNA: TGTGCCAGTACCCTCCGTGAGGGGGGCTACACCTTC.

This chain joins TRBV29-1 and TRBJ2-1; TRBD2 matches at 12 bases. Trimming took 1 base from V and 3 from J; bases not matched to a gene: 4. Germline CDR1 and CDR2: SQVTM and ANQGSEA. The CDR3 contains 16 residues. CDR3 bases: TGCAGCGTTGAAGGGACTAGCGGGGTCCTCTACAATGAGCAGTTCTTC. It translates to CSVEGTSGVLYNEQFF.

This clone was picked up a small number of times. The gene calls are TRBV4-1 and TRBJ2-1; D unresolved. The germline V gene has CDR1 MGHRA and CDR2 YSYEKL. Trimming took 2 bases from V and 16 from J, leaving 18 bases between them. This CDR3 has 13 residues. The DNA for the CDR3 is TGCGCCAGCAGCCAAATGGACCCCCCTCAGGTATTCTTC. This translates into CASSQMDPPQVFF.

The chain employs TRBV5-1 and TRBJ2-1; 11 bases line up with TRBD2. The CDR3 length is 18 residues. The germline gives CDR1 SGHRS, CDR2 YFSETQ. The V and J ends lost 2 bases and 0 bases, in that order; junction bases with no gene match: 7. The CDR3 sequence is CASSFLTSGGLSYNEQFF. The CDR3 nucleotides read TGCGCCAGCAGCTTTTTAACTAGCGGGGGCCTCTCCTACAATGAGCAGTTCTTC.

This rearrangement joins TRBV29-1 to TRBJ2-5; 9 bases are a match to TRBD1. CDR3 length: 14 residues. Germline assignment: CDR1 SQVTM and CDR2 ANQGSEA. Trimming cost V 6 bases and J 5 bases; bases outside gene matches: 10. CDR3 residues: CSVPGTGSRETQYF. In nucleotides, the CDR3 is TGCAGCGTCCCCGGGACAGGGAGTCGCGAGACCCAGTACTTC.

This clone was observed a few times. The CDR3 is CASTPGGLASETQYF. In nucleotides, the CDR3 is TGTGCCAGCACCCCGGGAGGACTAGCGTCGGAGACCCAGTACTTC. The chain employs TRBV7-2 and TRBJ2-5, with TRBD2 identical over 9 bases. V shed 7 bases, J shed 5 bases, and the junction held 11 bases outside the gene matches. The CDR3 extends over 15 amino acids. Germline CDR1 SGHTA, CDR2 FQGNSA.

CDR3 DNA sequence: TGTGCCAGCAGTGAGAACACCGTCGATCAGCCCCAGCATTTT. Its translation: CASSENTVDQPQHF. V gene TRBV25-1 combines with J gene TRBJ1-5; no clear D gene. The CDR3 has 14 residues. The V end lost 3 bases, the J end lost 5 bases, and 11 bases lay between the germline ends. Germline V gene sequence: CDR1 MGHDK, CDR2 SYGVNS. The full variable domain, its missing parts supplied by reference TRBV25-1 and TRBJ1-5, is EADIYQTPRYLVIGTGKKITLECSQTMGHDKMYWYQQDPGMELHLIHYSYGVNSTEKGDLSSESTVSRIRTEHFPLTLESARPSHTSQYLCASSENTVDQPQHFGDGTRLSIL.

The chain links TRBV2 to TRBJ1-2, with TRBD1 matching 8 bases. The CDR3 has 14 amino acids. Losses at the gene ends were 5 bases for V and 4 bases for J; bases not matched to a gene: 6. CDR1 SNHLY and CDR2 FYNNEI come from the germline V gene. As DNA, the CDR3 is TGTGCCAGCAGTAACGGACAGGGAGGCTATGGCTACACCTTC. As protein: CASSNGQGGYGYTF.

The V gene is TRBV6-6, the J gene TRBJ1-2, with D tentatively TRBD1 (6 bases). The germline gives CDR1 MNHNY, CDR2 SVGAGI (reference sequence). The CDR3 runs 12 residues. With 8 bases removed from V and 7 bases from J, the gap between germline ends came to 14 bases. Here the CDR3 reads CASGGQSSGYTF. Written as DNA, the CDR3 is TGTGCCAGCGGGGGGCAATCGAGTGGCTACACCTTC.

V gene TRBV9 combines with J gene TRBJ2-7; D is uncertain. The CDR3 is 14 residues long. The germline CDR1 and CDR2 sequences are SGDLS and YYNGEE. Trimming cost V 2 bases and J 0 bases, with 9 bases left between them. The DNA of the CDR3 is TGTGCCAGCAGCGTCTACACAAACTCCTACGAGCAGTACTTC. Translation: CASSVYTNSYEQYF.

The rearrangement joins TRBV2 to TRBJ1-2; D not certain. Germline CDR1 SNHLY, CDR2 FYNNEI. Between the trimmed V and J ends, which lost 4 bases and 2 bases, there was a span of 8 bases. The length of the CDR3 is 13 residues. The CDR3 nucleotides are TGTGCCAGCAGTGCTTCGCCCAACTATGGCTACACCTTC. This encodes CASSASPNYGYTF. Supplemented by reference TRBV2 and TRBJ1-2, the full variable domain reads EPEVTQTPSHQVTQMGQEVILRCVPISNHLYFYWYRQILGQKVEFLVSFYNNEISEKSEIFDDQFSVERPDGSNFTLKIRSTKLEDSAMYFCASSASPNYGYTFGSGTRLTVV.

The V call is TRBV25-1, the J call TRBJ1-2, with D perhaps matching TRBD1 (5 bases). The CDR3 length is 15 residues. Germline V lookup: CDR1 MGHDK, CDR2 SYGVNS. Trimming left V 5 bases short and J 4 bases short, with 17 bases between. The CDR3: CASSYLTEGFYGYTF. The DNA of the CDR3 is TGTGCCAGCAGTTATTTGACAGAGGGGTTCTATGGCTACACCTTC.